This T cell receptor (beta chain) was sequenced during a study of cytomegalovirus exposure and HLA in healthy donors. For the study at large: There were several hundred genotyped donors. Of these, 81% fell in the genetic ancestry cluster associated with self-reported Caucasian donors.

For this clone: The target antigen is unknown.

The CDR3 has 15 residues. Trimming took 4 bases from V and 5 from J, leaving 18 bases between them. Germline V gene lookup returns CDR1 SGHNT and CDR2 YYREEE (reference sequence). General study findings and limits: Some V segments (TRBV6-2 and TRBV6-3 among them) were excluded as indistinguishable.

The PCR made use of 60 Vbeta and 13 Jbeta primers. Assay used: immunoSEQ multiplex PCR; TCRdb lists only in-frame clones, some missing. Found here are approximately 89,000 clones, about 80% of them singletons; the top ten hold 9% to 12%. The receptor was isolated from a human donor in good health. Sequenced sample: PBMCs. The J gene is TRBJ2-5, the V gene TRBV5-4, with unresolved D. CDR3 amino acids: CASSPDPGFGETQYF. As DNA, the CDR3 is TGTGCCAGCAGCCCAGACCCCGGGTTCGGGGAGACCCAGTACTTC.